The 18 T cell receptor beta chains presented below share a single source sample, sequenced in a study of cytomegalovirus exposure and HLA in healthy donors. Only in-frame clones appear in the TCRdb table, and some are missing; sequencing was by immunoSEQ multiplex PCR. Counted here are 110,000 to 150,000 clones, 89% occurring once; the ten biggest clones make up around 9%. Source material: PBMCs. Every receptor here comes from a young woman in good health and CMV-seropositive.

J is TRBJ1-2 and V is TRBV6-5; TRBD1 aligns across 7 bases. The germline gives CDR1 MNHEY, CDR2 SVGAGI. V shed 6 bases and J 6 bases; nucleotides not matched to a gene: 10. The CDR3 loop spans 14 amino acids. CDR3 bases: TGTGCCAGCAGGATAGGGGGCGCGAATAATGGCTACACCTTC. This translates into CASRIGGANNGYTF.

The V call is TRBV9, the J call TRBJ2-1; 7 bases align to TRBD1. CDR1 is SGDLS and CDR2 is YYNGEE in the germline V gene. The ends lost 1 base at V and 2 bases at J; junction bases unmatched: 3. The CDR3 spans 15 residues. CDR3 region: CASSVQGQTYNEQFF. The CDR3 coding sequence is TGTGCCAGCAGCGTACAGGGACAGACCTACAATGAGCAGTTCTTC.

The CDR3 protein is CASSSAGVLGTEAFF. In DNA form, the CDR3 reads TGTGCCAGCAGCTCGGCGGGGGTACTGGGCACTGAAGCTTTCTTT. The V and J genes are TRBV7-6 and TRBJ1-1; D is perhaps TRBD1 (5 bases). Germline CDR1 SGHVS, CDR2 FNYEAQ. CDR3 length: 15 residues. Trimming stripped 4 bases from V and 4 bases from J, with 16 bases between.

In the case of this clone: The sample carries other DNA sequences with the same CDR3. The J gene is TRBJ2-7, the V gene TRBV2; perhaps TRBD1 as D (5 bases). The CDR3 spans 11 residues. Germline CDR1 and CDR2: SNHLY and FYNNEI. Trimming took off 6 bases at V and 4 bases at J, with 7 bases between the two ends. CDR3 in DNA: TGTGCCAGCAGCGCAGGGTACGAGCAGTACTTC. It is translated as CASSAGYEQYF.

The rearrangement uses TRBV6-5 and TRBJ1-5; perhaps TRBD1 as D (5 bases). The CDR3 has 15 residues. Germline CDR1 is MNHEY and CDR2 is SVGAGI. Trimming removed 2 bases at V and 10 bases at J, with 18 bases between. Here the CDR3 DNA reads TGTGCCAGCAGTTACGGAGACCAGGGTAAAAGCCCCCAGCATTTT. Translating gives CASSYGDQGKSPQHF.

The chain joins TRBV6-5 to TRBJ1-2, with D uncertain. Looked up from germline, CDR1 is MNHEY and CDR2 is SVGAGI. The length of the CDR3 is 15 residues. V lost 6 bases and J lost 0, with 14 bases in between. The CDR3 region has the DNA TGTGCCAGCAGCCTAACGACGGGAGCTAACTATGGCTACACCTTC. Its protein product is CASSLTTGANYGYTF.

The chain recombines TRBV27 with TRBJ1-2; D not resolved. The CDR3 extends over 15 amino acids. Between the trimmed V and J ends, which lost 8 bases and 4 bases, there was a span of 20 bases. The germline CDR1 and CDR2 sequences are MNHEY and SMNVEV (reference sequence). CDR3 in amino acids: CASAKGGGAGYGYTF. In nucleotides, the CDR3 is TGTGCCAGCGCCAAAGGAGGCGGCGCGGGCTATGGCTACACCTTC.

The chain employs TRBV19 and TRBJ2-7; 7 bases agree with TRBD1. CDR3 length: 14 amino acids. CDR1 and CDR2 from the germline V gene are LNHDA and SQIVND (reference sequence). J lost 0 bases, V lost 2 bases, and 1 base had no gene match. CDR3: CASSITGASYEQYF. The CDR3 bases are TGTGCCAGTAGTATAACAGGGGCCTCCTACGAGCAGTACTTC.

This chain uses TRBV4-1 with TRBJ2-1, with D unclear. The CDR3 runs 13 residues. Germline assignment: CDR1 MGHRA and CDR2 YSYEKL. Trimming removed 0 bases from V and 8 bases from J, with 8 bases in between. The CDR3 region is CASSQEEGDEQFF. CDR3 DNA: TGCGCCAGCAGCCAAGAGGAAGGAGATGAGCAGTTCTTC.

This clone was observed a few times. This chain links TRBV28 with TRBJ1-5; 7 bases are a match to TRBD1. Germline lookup yields CDR1 MDHEN and CDR2 SYDVKM. This CDR3 contains 14 residues. V dropped 6 bases and J dropped 1; count of bases not matched to a gene: 3. CDR3: CASRPGQSNQPQHF. Here the CDR3 DNA reads TGTGCCAGCAGACCGGGACAGAGCAATCAGCCCCAGCATTTT.

The chain combines TRBV7-2 with TRBJ2-7, with 9 bases lining up with TRBD2. With 5 bases clipped from V and 2 bases from J, the junction kept 7 bases outside the gene matches. This CDR3 is 15 amino acids long. CDR1 is SGHTA, CDR2 FQGNSA, per germline. The CDR3 sequence is CASSAGGLAAYEQYF. The CDR3 DNA reads TGTGCCAGCAGCGCGGGAGGGCTAGCGGCCTACGAGCAGTACTTC.

The chain employs TRBV2 and TRBJ2-7, with 7 bases lining up with TRBD1. The J segment lost 2 bases and the V segment lost 3 bases, leaving 7 bases of the junction unmatched. The length of the CDR3 is 15 residues. Germline CDR1 SNHLY, CDR2 FYNNEI. CDR3: CASSDGQGVPYEQYF. Written as DNA, the CDR3 is TGTGCCAGCAGTGATGGCCAGGGGGTTCCCTACGAGCAGTACTTC.

This clone occurred a few times. This sequence joins TRBV13 and TRBJ2-7; TRBD1 aligns across 8 bases. Germline V CDR1 and CDR2: PRHDT, FYEKMQ (reference sequence). The CDR3 has 14 amino acids. V trimming: 9 bases; J trimming: 3 bases; junction bases outside the gene matches: 10. CDR3 sequence (DNA): TGTGCCAGTCACTTATCAGGGGGCGGCTACGAGCAGTACTTC. The encoded protein is CASHLSGGGYEQYF.

The chain couples TRBV25-1 to TRBJ2-3; no clear D. Trimming left V 5 bases short and J 5 bases short, with 8 bases between. Germline CDR1 and CDR2: MGHDK and SYGVNS. The CDR3 has 12 residues. Here the CDR3 DNA reads TGTGCCAGCAGTTCCCTCGGAGATACGCAGTATTTT. Translating gives CASSSLGDTQYF. The full variable domain, with the rest looked up from reference TRBV25-1 and TRBJ2-3, is EADIYQTPRYLVIGTGKKITLECSQTMGHDKMYWYQQDPGMELHLIHYSYGVNSTEKGDLSSESTVSRIRTEHFPLTLESARPSHTSQYLCASSSLGDTQYFGPGTRLTVL.

V is TRBV4-1 and J is TRBJ2-7; 13 bases line up with TRBD2. J gave up 4 bases and V 4 bases, and 4 bases lay outside the gene matches. The germline CDR1 and CDR2 sequences are MGHRA and YSYEKL. This CDR3 is built from 15 residues. CDR3: CASSPTSGGDYEQYF. The CDR3 nucleotides are TGCGCCAGCAGCCCCACTAGCGGGGGGGATTACGAGCAGTACTTC.

This clone was detected a few times. The V and J genes are TRBV30 and TRBJ1-2; D is undetermined. The V gene lost 2 bases and the J gene lost 7 bases, with 14 bases spanning the gap. CDR3 length: 13 amino acids. Germline V CDR1 and CDR2: GTSNPN, SVGIG (reference sequence). The CDR3 here is CAWSLERYPGYTF. The CDR3 bases are TGTGCCTGGAGTCTGGAGCGCTACCCTGGCTACACCTTC.

This chain connects TRBV18 to TRBJ1-3; perhaps TRBD1 as D (5 bases). This CDR3 contains 15 residues. Germline lookup yields CDR1 KGHSH and CDR2 LQKENI. Trimming cost V 3 bases and J 3 bases, with 12 bases left between them. CDR3 sequence reads: CASSPLGDYGNTIYF. The CDR3 DNA reads as TGTGCCAGCTCACCGTTAGGGGATTATGGAAACACCATATATTTT.

V is TRBV19 and J is TRBJ2-4; TRBD1 might be the D (6 bases). Germline CDR1 and CDR2: LNHDA and SQIVND (reference sequence). V was clipped by 5 bases and J by 3 bases, with 14 bases between them. This CDR3 region has 15 residues. In DNA, the CDR3 is TGTGCCAGTAGTGGCGGCAGGGGTGACAAAAACATTCAGTACTTC. Its translation: CASSGGRGDKNIQYF.